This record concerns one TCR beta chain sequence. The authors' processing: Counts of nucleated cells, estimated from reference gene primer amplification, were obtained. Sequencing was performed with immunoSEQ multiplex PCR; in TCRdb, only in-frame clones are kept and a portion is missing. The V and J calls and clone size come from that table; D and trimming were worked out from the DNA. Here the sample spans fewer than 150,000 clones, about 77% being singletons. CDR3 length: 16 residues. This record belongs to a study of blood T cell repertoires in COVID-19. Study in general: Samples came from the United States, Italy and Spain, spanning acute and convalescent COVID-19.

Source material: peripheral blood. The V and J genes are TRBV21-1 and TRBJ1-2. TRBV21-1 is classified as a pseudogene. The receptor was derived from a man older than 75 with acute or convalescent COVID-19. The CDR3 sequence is CASSLERGAANYGYTF. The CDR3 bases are TGTGCCAGCAGTTTGGAGCGCGGGGCGGCTAACTATGGCTACACCTTC.